The 23 T cell receptor beta chains below come from one sample, sequenced in a study of T-cell reconstitution after alpha-beta-depleted transplantation in children. Molecular barcoding with unique molecular identifiers was used for the TCRbeta library. In TCRdb, the PCR reads were re-called with MiXCR into one record per CDR3 protein. This sample has 400,000 to 550,000 distinct CDR3 sequences, with roughly 10% found just once. The sample here was PBMCs, taken before TCRalphabeta/CD19-depleted stem cell transplant. The origin of the receptors is a child aged 2 to 9 with inherited bone marrow failure, due to receive a stem cell transplant.

The chain uses TRBV30 and TRBJ2-5, with TRBD1 matching 7 bases. The trim removed 3 bases at V and 5 bases at J, leaving 18 bases unmatched. Germline-derived CDR1 and CDR2 are GTSNPN and SVGIG (reference sequence). The CDR3 sequence is 17 residues long. The CDR3 DNA is TGTGCCTGGAGCCTAGATCACGCACAGGGGAAGTGGGAGACCCAGTACTTC. Amino acids: CAWSLDHAQGKWETQYF.

The chain uses TRBV15 and TRBJ2-1, with 10 bases aligning to TRBD2. The CDR3 loop spans 16 amino acids. Trimming removed 5 bases from V and 3 bases from J; junction bases left unmatched: 7. CDR1 and CDR2 from the germline V gene are LNHNV and YYDKDF (reference sequence). CDR3 residues: CATSGLAGGFYNEQFF. Here the CDR3 DNA reads TGTGCCACCAGCGGGTTAGCGGGAGGCTTCTACAATGAGCAGTTCTTC.

This clonotype was found many times. The chain links TRBV11-2 to TRBJ2-7; D call uncertain. Trimming removed 2 bases at V and 0 bases at J, with 8 bases between. The CDR3 totals 14 residues. CDR1 and CDR2 (germline): SGHAT, FQNNGV. Here the CDR3 DNA reads TGTGCCAGCAGCTTAATTTCCTTCTCCTACGAGCAGTACTTC. Protein product: CASSLISFSYEQYF.

V usage is TRBV6-2 or TRBV6-3 and J usage is TRBJ2-5, with 8 bases matching TRBD2. Germline CDR1 is MNHEY and CDR2 is SVGEGT. With V trimmed by 2 bases and J by 1 base, 6 bases remained unmatched. The CDR3 loop spans 16 amino acids. CDR3 DNA sequence: TGTGCCAGCAGTTACAGCAGCGGGGGTCTCCAAGAGACCCAGTACTTC. As protein: CASSYSSGGLQETQYF.

Many counts were recorded for this clonotype. The chain links TRBV5-1 to TRBJ2-4; perhaps TRBD1 as D (6 bases). Germline V CDR1 and CDR2: SGHRS, YFSETQ. The CDR3 covers 17 residues. Deletions cut 1 base from V and 5 bases from J, with 19 bases between. The CDR3 sequence is CASSLLWGTGLENIQYF. In nucleotides, the CDR3 is TGCGCCAGCAGCTTGTTGTGGGGAACAGGGTTGGAAAACATTCAGTACTTC.

At least ten counts were recorded for this clonotype. This chain links TRBV29-1 with TRBJ2-7; D might be TRBD2 (6 bases). V was shortened by 6 bases and J by 2 bases, with 11 bases between the two germline ends. Germline CDR1 is SQVTM and CDR2 is ANQGSEA. The CDR3 is 12 amino acids. CDR3 coding DNA: TGCAGCGTGGTGGAGGGCGCCTACGAGCAGTACTTC. Protein: CSVVEGAYEQYF.

At least ten counts were recorded for this clonotype. The gene calls are TRBV20-1 and TRBJ2-3, with TRBD2 matching over 7 bases. V shed 0 bases and J 5 bases; nucleotides not matched to a gene: 11. The germline CDR1 and CDR2 sequences are DFQATT and SNEGSKA (reference sequence). The CDR3 consists of 16 residues. The CDR3 reads CSARDFGPVAGDTQYF. The CDR3 bases are TGCAGTGCTAGAGATTTCGGTCCGGTAGCGGGAGATACGCAGTATTTT.

The chain is built from TRBV3-1 and TRBJ2-1, with D possibly matching TRBD1 (6 bases). CDR1 is LGHDT, CDR2 YNNKEL, per germline (reference sequence). This CDR3 is built from 17 residues. Trimming removed 1 base at V and 2 bases at J, with 15 bases between. This CDR3 is CASSQGLGAGPYNEQFF. The CDR3 region has the DNA TGTGCCAGCAGCCAAGGATTGGGGGCGGGCCCCTACAATGAGCAGTTCTTC.

This clonotype was seen ten or more times. The rearrangement joins TRBV6-2 or TRBV6-3 to TRBJ2-3, with TRBD2 matching over 7 bases. After removal of 2 bases from V and 2 bases from J, the junction contained 13 bases not matched to a gene. CDR3 length: 18 amino acids. Germline CDR1 and CDR2: MNHEY and SVGEGT. Here the CDR3 DNA reads TGTGCCAGCAGTTACACGCAACTCGGGAGGCTCCTCACAGATACGCAGTATTTT. Encoded protein: CASSYTQLGRLLTDTQYF.

At least ten counts were recorded for this clonotype. The chain has TRBV3-1 and TRBJ2-7; 9 bases match TRBD2. The germline V gene has CDR1 LGHDT and CDR2 YNNKEL (reference sequence). The CDR3 totals 15 residues. Trimming cost V 4 bases and J 2 bases; bases outside gene matches: 6. This CDR3 reads CASSLGLAGTYEQYF. The CDR3, as DNA: TGTGCCAGCAGCCTGGGACTAGCAGGGACCTACGAGCAGTACTTC.

This clonotype was seen ten or more times. The chain is built from TRBV11-2 and TRBJ2-7, with D possibly matching TRBD1 (6 bases). Germline V gives CDR1 SGHAT, CDR2 FQNNGV. V shed 9 bases and J shed 0 bases, with 12 bases lying between them. The CDR3 extends over 13 amino acids. This chain's CDR3 is CASTTGSSYEQYF. The CDR3 DNA reads TGTGCCAGTACAACAGGGAGCTCCTACGAGCAGTACTTC.

This clonotype came up a few times. This sequence joins TRBV27 and TRBJ2-7; D call uncertain. There are 15 residues in the CDR3. The ends were cut back, 5 bases at V and 3 bases at J, with 17 bases in the middle. Looked up from germline, CDR1 is MNHEY and CDR2 is SMNVEV (reference sequence). The CDR3 DNA is TGTGCCAGCAGTGTAATCGGGCTCCCCTACTACGAGCAGTACTTC. It specifies CASSVIGLPYYEQYF.

At least ten counts were recorded for this clonotype. This chain uses TRBV7-2 with TRBJ1-5; 8 nucleotides align to TRBD1. The germline CDR1 and CDR2 sequences are SGHTA and FQGNSA. V gave up 2 bases and J gave up 4 bases; unmatched junction bases: 4. This CDR3 spans 15 amino acids. The CDR3 reads CASSLIQGVNQPQHF. The CDR3, as DNA: TGTGCCAGCAGCTTAATACAGGGGGTTAATCAGCCCCAGCATTTT.

This clonotype was observed at least ten times. The V call is TRBV27, the J call TRBJ1-4; 9 bases are a match to TRBD1. V lost 5 bases, J lost 3 bases, and 4 bases stayed unmatched. This CDR3 has 15 residues. Germline loops: CDR1 MNHEY, CDR2 SMNVEV (reference sequence). The DNA of the CDR3 is TGTGCCAGCAGTCCAAGGACAGGGGCTAATGAAAAACTGTTTTTT. This translates into CASSPRTGANEKLFF. Together with reference TRBV27 and TRBJ1-4, the CDR3 gives the full variable domain: EAQVTQNPRYLITVTGKKLTVTCSQNMNHEYMSWYRQDPGLGLRQIYYSMNVEVTDKGDVPEGYKVSRKEKRNFPLILESPSPNQTSLYFCASSPRTGANEKLFFGSGTQLSVL.

The sample holds many counts of this clonotype. V gene TRBV7-8 combines with J gene TRBJ1-5, with 8 bases matching TRBD1. V shed 4 bases, J shed 1 base, and the junction held 9 bases outside the gene matches. The CDR3 has 17 residues. CDR1 SGHVS and CDR2 FQNEAQ come from the germline V gene. CDR3 bases: TGTGCCAGCAGCTGGATGGACAGGGATGTAAGCAATCAGCCCCAGCATTTT. This encodes CASSWMDRDVSNQPQHF.

A few counts support this clonotype. This rearrangement joins TRBV7-2 to TRBJ2-7; 7 positions match TRBD1. V shed 2 bases, J shed 6 bases, and the junction held 4 bases outside the gene matches. The CDR3 consists of 13 residues. CDR1 and CDR2 from the germline V gene are SGHTA and FQGNSA. The CDR3 loop is CASSLRQGVEQYF. The DNA for the CDR3 is TGTGCCAGCAGCTTAAGGCAGGGGGTCGAGCAGTACTTC.

This clonotype came up many times. The genes are TRBV4-3 and TRBJ1-2, with D possibly being TRBD1 (6 bases). Trimming shortened V by 0 bases and J by 4 bases, and 12 bases separated the two germline ends. This CDR3 is 15 amino acids long. Germline values: CDR1 LGHNA, CDR2 YSLEER. The CDR3 region is CASSQDQTGFYGYTF. CDR3 nucleotide sequence: TGCGCCAGCAGCCAAGACCAAACAGGGTTCTATGGCTACACCTTC.

This clonotype was seen at least ten times. The CDR3 loop is CASSESSLHEQFF. As DNA, the CDR3 is TGCGCCAGCAGTGAATCTAGTTTGCATGAGCAGTTCTTC. The chain recombines TRBV10-1 with TRBJ2-1; D unresolved. Deletions cut 3 bases from V and 8 bases from J, with 11 bases between. The CDR3 sequence is 13 residues long. The germline V gene encodes CDR1 WNHNN and CDR2 SYGVQD (reference sequence).

This clonotype was picked up many times. This chain links TRBV9 with TRBJ2-1, with 7 bases aligning to TRBD2. The CDR3 extends over 15 amino acids. Germline values: CDR1 SGDLS, CDR2 YYNGEE. The J segment lost 0 bases and the V segment lost 4 bases, leaving 4 bases of the junction unmatched. CDR3 DNA sequence: TGTGCCAGCAGCCTAAGCGGGACCTCCTACAATGAGCAGTTCTTC. Translating it yields CASSLSGTSYNEQFF.

This clonotype was picked up many times. One junction end disagrees with the germline gene, perhaps due to a read error. V and J are TRBV5-1 and TRBJ2-2, with TRBD2 matching 9 bases. Looked up from germline, CDR1 is SGHRS and CDR2 is YFSETQ. This CDR3 comprises 19 residues. CDR3 amino acids: CASSSSIGVAGANTGDLFF. As DNA, the CDR3 is TGCGCCAGCAGCTCCTCCATTGGAGTAGCGGGAGCGAACACCGGGGATCTGTTTTTT. Using reference TRBV5-1 and TRBJ2-2 for the parts outside the CDR3, the full variable domain is KAGVTQTPRYLIKTRGQQVTLSCSPISGHRSVSWYQQTPGQGLQFLFEYFSETQRNKGNFPGRFSGRQFSNSRSEMNVSTLELGDSALYLCASSSSIGVAGANTGDLFFGEGSRLTVL.

This clonotype was seen a few times. The chain has TRBV29-1 and TRBJ1-2; D is ambiguous. With 0 bases removed from V and 0 bases from J, the gap between germline ends came to 8 bases. The CDR3 runs 14 residues. Germline V gene data show CDR1 as SQVTM and CDR2 as ANQGSEA. CDR3: CSVEDPTPNYGYTF. CDR3 coding DNA: TGCAGCGTTGAAGATCCCACCCCTAACTATGGCTACACCTTC.

The chain carries TRBV6-2 or TRBV6-3 and TRBJ1-2; 8 bases are shared with TRBD1. V lost 6 bases to trimming and J lost 2 bases; unmatched junction nucleotides: 11. This CDR3 has 16 residues. Germline CDR1 MNHEY, CDR2 SVGEGT. CDR3 DNA: TGTGCCAGCAGGGCCCGACAGGGGATAAGAAACTATGGCTACACCTTC. Amino acids: CASRARQGIRNYGYTF.

This clonotype occurred many times. The V gene is TRBV6-2 or TRBV6-3, the J gene TRBJ2-7, with TRBD2 as a possible D gene (7 bases). Germline assignment: CDR1 MNHEY and CDR2 SVGEGT. CDR3 size: 15 residues. V was shortened by 6 bases and J by 0 bases, with 15 bases between the two germline ends. The CDR3 spells CASRKGGPASYEQYF. The DNA for the CDR3 is TGTGCCAGCAGGAAGGGGGGGCCTGCCTCCTACGAGCAGTACTTC.